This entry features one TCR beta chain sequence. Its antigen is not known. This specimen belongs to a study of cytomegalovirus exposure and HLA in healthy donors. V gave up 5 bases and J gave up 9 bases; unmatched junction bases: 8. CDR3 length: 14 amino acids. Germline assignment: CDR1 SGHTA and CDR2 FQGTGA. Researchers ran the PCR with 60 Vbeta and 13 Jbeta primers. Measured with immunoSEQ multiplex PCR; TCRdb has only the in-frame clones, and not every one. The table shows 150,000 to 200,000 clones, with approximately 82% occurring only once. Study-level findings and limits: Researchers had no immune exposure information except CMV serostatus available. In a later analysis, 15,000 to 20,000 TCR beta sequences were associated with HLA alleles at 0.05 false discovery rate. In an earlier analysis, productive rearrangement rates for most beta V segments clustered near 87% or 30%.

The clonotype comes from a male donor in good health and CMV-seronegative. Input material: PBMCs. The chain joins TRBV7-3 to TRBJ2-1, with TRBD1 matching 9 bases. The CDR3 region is CASSLPGQGREQFF. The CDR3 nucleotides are TGTGCCAGCAGCCTCCCGGGACAGGGCCGTGAGCAGTTCTTC.